This TCR beta chain was found in a study of T-cell memory formation after mild COVID-19. The sample holds many counts of this clonotype. The CDR3 runs to 14 residues. The germline CDR1 and CDR2 sequences are LGHNA and YNFKEQ. V gave up 2 bases and J gave up 3 bases, with 10 bases separating them. TCRdb itself ran the 5' RACE reads through MiXCR, one entry per CDR3 protein. The sample includes 280,000 or so distinct CDR3 sequences, 7% to 10% of them seen just once. The material sequenced was PBMCs or a T cell subset sorted from them (not recorded which). The gene calls are TRBV4-2 and TRBJ2-5, with D uncertain. The clonotype comes from a young man who had mild COVID-19 (a few samples of this study predate the infection). Cell type and time point are not known. CDR3 DNA sequence: TGTGCCAGCAGCCAAATGACTCCTGAAGAGACCCAGTACTTC. It encodes CASSQMTPEETQYF.